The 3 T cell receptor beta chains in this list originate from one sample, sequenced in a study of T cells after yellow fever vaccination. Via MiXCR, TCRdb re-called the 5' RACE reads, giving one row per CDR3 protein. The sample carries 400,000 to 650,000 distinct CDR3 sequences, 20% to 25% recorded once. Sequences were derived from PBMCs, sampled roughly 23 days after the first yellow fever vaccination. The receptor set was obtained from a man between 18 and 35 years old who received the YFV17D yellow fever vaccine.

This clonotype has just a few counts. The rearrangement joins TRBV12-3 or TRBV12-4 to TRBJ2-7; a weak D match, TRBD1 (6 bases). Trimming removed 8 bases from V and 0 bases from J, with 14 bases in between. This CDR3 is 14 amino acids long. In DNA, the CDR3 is TGTGCCAGCCGACAGAGGGGGTACTCCTACGAGCAGTACTTC. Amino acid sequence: CASRQRGYSYEQYF.

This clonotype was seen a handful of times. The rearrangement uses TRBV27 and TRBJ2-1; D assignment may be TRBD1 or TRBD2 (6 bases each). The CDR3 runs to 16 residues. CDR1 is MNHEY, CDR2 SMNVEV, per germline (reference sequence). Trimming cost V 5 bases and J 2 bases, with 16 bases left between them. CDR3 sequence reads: CASSPLSGAAYNEQFF. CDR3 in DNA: TGTGCCAGCAGTCCCTTGTCGGGGGCTGCCTACAATGAGCAGTTCTTC.

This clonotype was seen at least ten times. The CDR3 DNA is TGCGCCAGCAGCTTGCGTCAGGGTAGCACAGATACGCAGTATTTT. Translating gives CASSLRQGSTDTQYF. The rearrangement links TRBV5-1 to TRBJ2-3; D perhaps matches TRBD1 (5 bases). Trimming left V 1 base short and J 0 bases short, with 9 bases between. The length of the CDR3 is 15 residues. Germline lookup yields CDR1 SGHRS and CDR2 YFSETQ.